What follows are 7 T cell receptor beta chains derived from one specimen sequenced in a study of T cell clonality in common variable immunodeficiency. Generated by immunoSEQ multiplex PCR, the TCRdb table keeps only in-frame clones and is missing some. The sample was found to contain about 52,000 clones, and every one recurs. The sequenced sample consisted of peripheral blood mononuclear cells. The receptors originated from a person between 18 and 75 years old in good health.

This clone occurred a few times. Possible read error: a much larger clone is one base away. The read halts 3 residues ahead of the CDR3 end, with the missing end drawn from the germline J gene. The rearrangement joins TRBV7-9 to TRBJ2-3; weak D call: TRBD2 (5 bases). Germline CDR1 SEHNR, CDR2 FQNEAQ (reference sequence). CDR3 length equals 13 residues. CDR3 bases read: TGTGCCAGCAGCCTAGACACTAGGCAGCCG. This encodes CASSLDTRQP. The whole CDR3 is CASSLDTRQPQYF.

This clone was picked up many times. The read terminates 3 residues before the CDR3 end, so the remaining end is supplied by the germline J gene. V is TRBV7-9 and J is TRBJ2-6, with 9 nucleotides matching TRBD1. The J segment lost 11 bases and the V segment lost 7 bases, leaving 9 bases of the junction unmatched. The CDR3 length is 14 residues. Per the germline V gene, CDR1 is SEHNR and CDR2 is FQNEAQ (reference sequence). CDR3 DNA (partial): TGTGCCAGCACGTCCCGGGACAGGGACGACGTC. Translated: CASTSRDRDDV. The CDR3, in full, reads CASTSRDRDDVLTF.

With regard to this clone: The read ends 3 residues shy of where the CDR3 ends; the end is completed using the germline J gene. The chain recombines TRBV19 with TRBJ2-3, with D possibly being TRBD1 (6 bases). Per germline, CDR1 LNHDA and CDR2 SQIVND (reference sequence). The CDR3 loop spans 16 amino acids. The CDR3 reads CASSPRQANSNQPQYF. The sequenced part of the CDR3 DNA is TGTGCCAGTAGTCCGAGACAGGCCAATAGCAATCAGCCG.

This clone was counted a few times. The DNA read from the CDR3 is TGTGCCAGCGGTCGACAGGGAAGTACTGAA. This translates into CASGRQGSTE. The full CDR3 is CASGRQGSTEAFF. This chain uses TRBV2 with TRBJ1-1; 7 bases align to TRBD1. The read terminates 3 residues before the CDR3 end, so the remaining end is supplied by the germline J gene. Germline lookup yields CDR1 SNHLY and CDR2 FYNNEI. The CDR3 runs 13 residues. Trimming removed 8 bases from V and 5 bases from J; junction bases left unmatched: 8.

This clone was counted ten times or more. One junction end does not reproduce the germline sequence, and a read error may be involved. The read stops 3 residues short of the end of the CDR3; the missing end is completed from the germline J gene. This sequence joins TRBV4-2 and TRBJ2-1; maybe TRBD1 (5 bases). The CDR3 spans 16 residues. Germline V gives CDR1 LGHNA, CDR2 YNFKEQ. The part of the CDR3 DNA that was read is TGCGCCAGCAGCCAAGATGGCCAGGGTTCCTACAATGAG. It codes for CASSQDGQGSYNE. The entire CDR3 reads CASSQDGQGSYNEQFF.

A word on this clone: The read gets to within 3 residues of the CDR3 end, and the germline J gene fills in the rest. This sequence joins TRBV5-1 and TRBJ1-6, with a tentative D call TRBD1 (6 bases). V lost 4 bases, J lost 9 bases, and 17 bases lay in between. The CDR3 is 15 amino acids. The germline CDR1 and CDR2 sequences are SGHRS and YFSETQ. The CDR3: CASSPGQRLVSPLHF. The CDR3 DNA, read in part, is TGCGCCAGCAGCCCCGGACAGCGTCTCGTTTCACCC.

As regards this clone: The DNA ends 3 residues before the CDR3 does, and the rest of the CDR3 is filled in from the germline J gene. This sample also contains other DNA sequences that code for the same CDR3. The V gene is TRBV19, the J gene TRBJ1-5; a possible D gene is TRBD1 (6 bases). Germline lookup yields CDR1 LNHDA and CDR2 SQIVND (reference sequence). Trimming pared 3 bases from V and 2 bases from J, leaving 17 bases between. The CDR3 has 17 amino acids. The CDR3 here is CASSIDWTGGGNQPQHF. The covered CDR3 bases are TGTGCCAGTAGTATCGACTGGACGGGGGGCGGCAATCAGCCC.